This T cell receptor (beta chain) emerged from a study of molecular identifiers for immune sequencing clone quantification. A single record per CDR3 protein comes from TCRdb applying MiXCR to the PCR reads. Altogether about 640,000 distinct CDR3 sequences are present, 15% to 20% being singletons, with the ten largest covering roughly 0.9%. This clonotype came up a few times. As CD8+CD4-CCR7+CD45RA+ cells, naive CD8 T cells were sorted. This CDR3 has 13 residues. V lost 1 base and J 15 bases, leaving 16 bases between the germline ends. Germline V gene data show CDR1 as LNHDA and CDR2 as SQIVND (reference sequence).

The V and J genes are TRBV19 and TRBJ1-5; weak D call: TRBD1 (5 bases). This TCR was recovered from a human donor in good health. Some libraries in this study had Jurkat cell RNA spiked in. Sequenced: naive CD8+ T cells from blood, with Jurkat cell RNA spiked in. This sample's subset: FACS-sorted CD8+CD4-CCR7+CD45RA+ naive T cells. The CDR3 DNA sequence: TGTGCCAGTAGTATAGTTTGGCAGGACACCACGCATTTT. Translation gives CASSIVWQDTTHF.